Each of the 12 T cell receptor beta chains below was sequenced from the same sample in a study of cytomegalovirus exposure and HLA in healthy donors. This PCR relied on a set of 60 Vbeta primers and 13 Jbeta primers. Sequencing used immunoSEQ multiplex PCR; TCRdb keeps in-frame clones, though not all of them. The sample includes approximately 160,000 clones, roughly 84% seen only once; the top ten take around 1.5%. The sequenced sample was PBMCs. These receptors were collected from a male donor in good health and CMV-seronegative.

CDR3 nucleotide sequence: TGTGCCAGCAGGCGTGGCGGACAGGGGGTTGGCTACACCTTC. The encoded protein is CASRRGGQGVGYTF. The rearrangement links TRBV5-6 to TRBJ1-2, with 10 positions matching TRBD1. Germline assignment: CDR1 SGHDT and CDR2 YYEEEE. This CDR3 spans 14 amino acids. V lost 5 bases to trimming and J lost 7 bases; unmatched junction nucleotides: 8.

The J gene is TRBJ2-1, the V gene TRBV5-6; D remains ambiguous. Looked up from germline, CDR1 is SGHDT and CDR2 is YYEEEE. V lost 0 bases, J lost 0 bases, and 7 bases lay in between. The CDR3 length is 15 residues. Here the CDR3 DNA reads TGTGCCAGCAGCTTGGGAGCGAACTCCTACAATGAGCAGTTCTTC. Residues: CASSLGANSYNEQFF.

The chain uses TRBV19 and TRBJ1-1; 9 nucleotides line up with TRBD1. CDR3 length equals 16 residues. Trimming cost V 7 bases and J 0 bases; bases outside gene matches: 9. Looked up from germline, CDR1 is LNHDA and CDR2 is SQIVND (reference sequence). DNA for the CDR3: TGTGCCAGTAAGGGGACAGGGAGGATTCTGAACACTGAAGCTTTCTTT. Amino acids: CASKGTGRILNTEAFF.

The chain carries TRBV13 and TRBJ2-5, with D perhaps matching TRBD2 (6 bases). Germline V lookup: CDR1 PRHDT, CDR2 FYEKMQ (reference sequence). This CDR3 is 16 amino acids long. Trimming took off 1 base at V and 1 base at J, with 13 bases between the two ends. This chain's CDR3 is CASSLAAGSLQETQYF. The CDR3, as DNA: TGTGCCAGCAGCTTAGCTGCGGGGTCCCTCCAAGAGACCCAGTACTTC.

The V call is TRBV7-6, the J call TRBJ2-1; no firm D call. The ends were cut back, 3 bases at V and 2 bases at J, with 11 bases in the middle. The CDR3 spans 15 residues. Per the germline V gene, CDR1 is SGHVS and CDR2 is FNYEAQ. CDR3 DNA sequence: TGTGCCAGCAGCTTTCACTTAGCCCCCTACAATGAGCAGTTCTTC. Translated: CASSFHLAPYNEQFF.

This chain joins TRBV7-2 and TRBJ2-7, with TRBD1 identical over 7 bases. The CDR3 consists of 14 residues. J lost 2 bases, V lost 5 bases, and 6 bases had no gene match. CDR1 is SGHTA and CDR2 is FQGNSA in the germline V gene. Written as DNA, the CDR3 is TGTGCCAGCAGCCTGCAGACAGGGACCTACGAGCAGTACTTC. Translated, it gives CASSLQTGTYEQYF.

This clone appeared a few times. This rearrangement joins TRBV6-6 to TRBJ2-2; a weak D match, TRBD1 (6 bases). V lost 0 bases to trimming and J lost 4 bases, with 12 bases between them. The CDR3 totals 16 residues. Germline V gene data show CDR1 as MNHNY and CDR2 as SVGAGI (reference sequence). CDR3 nucleotides: TGTGCCAGCAGTTACTCAGGGGGTGGCCCCACCGGGGAGCTGTTTTTT. This sequence encodes CASSYSGGGPTGELFF.

The chain couples TRBV29-1 to TRBJ1-2; TRBD1 matches at 8 bases. The V and J ends lost 3 bases and 2 bases, in that order; junction bases with no gene match: 8. Germline CDR1 is SQVTM and CDR2 is ANQGSEA. CDR3 length: 15 amino acids. CDR3 sequence (DNA): TGCAGCGTTGACGGGGACAGGCCATCCAACTATGGCTACACCTTC. Encoded protein: CSVDGDRPSNYGYTF.

The rearrangement uses TRBV2 and TRBJ2-3; 8 nucleotides agree with TRBD2. Per germline, CDR1 SNHLY and CDR2 FYNNEI. This CDR3 contains 16 residues. With V trimmed by 1 base and J by 2 bases, 5 bases remained unmatched. CDR3 coding DNA: TGTGCCAGCAGTGAAGGCGGGGGGCCTCCCACAGATACGCAGTATTTT. This encodes CASSEGGGPPTDTQYF. The whole variable domain, filled in from reference TRBV2 and TRBJ2-3, reads EPEVTQTPSHQVTQMGQEVILRCVPISNHLYFYWYRQILGQKVEFLVSFYNNEISEKSEIFDDQFSVERPDGSNFTLKIRSTKLEDSAMYFCASSEGGGPPTDTQYFGPGTRLTVL.

This clone showed up just a few times. The CDR3 sequence is CSVGGRAAKNIQYF. CDR3 nucleotide sequence: TGCAGCGTTGGGGGCAGGGCGGCCAAAAACATTCAGTACTTC. The chain couples TRBV29-1 to TRBJ2-4, with D possibly TRBD1 on 5 matching bases. The germline V and J ends were trimmed by 4 bases and 1 base, with 11 bases remaining between them. The CDR3 length is 14 residues. Germline V CDR1 and CDR2: SQVTM, ANQGSEA.

This clone came up a few times. The CDR3 DNA reads as TGTGCCAGCAGCCACAGGGTCTCCTACGAGCAGTACTTC. Protein sequence: CASSHRVSYEQYF. The chain uses TRBV11-2 and TRBJ2-7, with D possibly matching TRBD1 (6 bases). Between the trimmed V and J ends, which lost 5 bases and 0 bases, there was a span of 8 bases. CDR1 is SGHAT and CDR2 is FQNNGV in the germline V gene. The CDR3 has 13 residues.

This chain joins TRBV7-6 and TRBJ1-5; perhaps TRBD1 as D (6 bases). CDR1 SGHVS and CDR2 FNYEAQ come from the germline V gene. The CDR3 spans 13 residues. Deletions cut 5 bases from V and 3 bases from J, with 8 bases between. CDR3 region: CASSRDTNQPQHF. The CDR3 DNA follows: TGTGCCAGCAGCCGGGACACCAATCAGCCCCAGCATTTT.